The present T cell receptor (beta chain) was sequenced within a study of cytomegalovirus exposure and HLA in healthy donors. A multiplex PCR was run with 60 Vbeta primers and 13 Jbeta primers. The repertoire was sequenced with immunoSEQ multiplex PCR; TCRdb's copy has only in-frame clones and lacks some. The sample holds 50,000 to 70,000 clones. This CDR3 spans 13 amino acids. Germline lookup yields CDR1 GTSNPN and CDR2 SVGIG (reference sequence). Losses at the gene ends were 5 bases for V and 9 bases for J; bases not matched to a gene: 7. Details on this clone: The antigen remains undetermined.

Study-wide points: Analyzed later, association rates of TCRs varied across HLA loci, with DRB1 most and HLA-C fewest.

This sequence joins TRBV30 and TRBJ1-6, with TRBD1 matching over 7 bases. The source of this sequence is a woman between 18 and 29 years old in good health and CMV-seronegative. What was sequenced was PBMCs. The CDR3 region has the DNA TGTGCCTGGGAAGGACAGGCGGGTTCACCCCTCCACTTT. Translated: CAWEGQAGSPLHF.